The subject of this entry is one TCR beta chain. The antigen remains undetermined. The sample belongs to a study of blood T cells in healthy people across ages. Trimming removed 0 bases at V and 4 bases at J, with 16 bases between. This CDR3 region has 17 residues. CDR1 and CDR2 from the germline V gene are SGHTA and FQGNSA. Sample-barcoded 5' priming and a J-beta primer mix drove a second PCR of roughly 7 to 11 cycles. Individual samples furnished no less than 2.5 million CDR3-containing paired-end reads apiece. Via MiXCR, TCRdb re-called the 5' RACE reads, giving one row per CDR3 protein. The sample yields hundreds of thousands of distinct CDR3 sequences, roughly 46% seen once. Study-wide findings and caveats: Naive and antigen-experienced cells were not separated, limiting conclusive comparison. Estimated diversity that came from one million T cells was considered an underestimate.

Sequencing used blood. J is TRBJ2-1 and V is TRBV7-2, with TRBD2 as a possible D gene (6 bases). The source is a man older than 75 in good health. CDR3 DNA: TGTGCCAGCAGCTTAGCGCCCGGGACTCCACTGTACAATGAGCAGTTCTTC. Protein sequence: CASSLAPGTPLYNEQFF.